A selection of T cell receptor beta chains follows, all from one sample in a study of blood T cells in healthy people across ages. TCRdb redid the calling of the 5' RACE reads with MiXCR, one entry per CDR3 protein. The sample records roughly 800,000 distinct CDR3 sequences, roughly 34% being singletons. Source material: blood. The receptors here all came from a man aged 18 to 35 in good health. The CDR3 runs from the conserved cysteine through the conserved F or W. D genes are given only for firm matches. Size values are once, few and many counts, or a class for expanded clones, and some rows have none.

j_call d_call cdr3_length v_call clone_size cdr3_nt cdr3_aa
TRBJ1-1 . 15 TRBV7-2 few TGTGCCAGCAGCTTATACGGGGGAGCGAACACTGAAGCTTTCTTT CASSLYGGANTEAFF
TRBJ1-1 TRBD1 17 TRBV7-7 few TGTGCTAGCAGACCAATCGATTACAGGGGCAAGGGCACTGAAGCTTTCTTT CASRPIDYRGKGTEAFF
TRBJ2-5 TRBD1 15 TRBV4-1 few TGCGCCAGCAGCCAAACAGGGGGCTCCTACAATGAGCAGTACTTC CASSQTGGSYNEQYF
TRBJ2-5 . 13 TRBV2 many TGTGCCAGCAGCCCTGCGGGGGCTGAGACCCAGTACTTC CASSPAGAETQYF
TRBJ2-3 . 13 TRBV2 once TGTGCCAGCGAACGCAGACCTGAAGATACGCAGTATTTT CASERRPEDTQYF
TRBJ2-1 . 14 TRBV4-1 . TGCGCCAGCAGCCAAGTTAATGAATACAATGAGCAGTTCTTC CASSQVNEYNEQFF
TRBJ1-1 . 14 TRBV29-1 few TGCAGCGCTGTTCAGACGAGTGGGGTTTTGGGGGCTTTCTTT CSAVQTSGVLGAFF
TRBJ2-2 . 14 TRBV4-2 . TGTGCCAGCAGCCAAGTCCTGAACACCGGGGAGCTGTTTTTT CASSQVLNTGELFF
TRBJ2-7 . 16 TRBV7-2 few TGTGCCAGCAGCTTACTCCTAGGGTCGAAGGGGGACGAGCAGTACTTC CASSLLLGSKGDEQYF
TRBJ2-2 TRBD1 17 TRBV9 once TGTGCCAGCAGCGTCACAAGAGGGGGCACCCATTCCGGGGAGCTGTTTTTT CASSVTRGGTHSGELFF
TRBJ1-5 . 14 TRBV12-3/TRBV12-4 many TGTGCCAGCAGCGCTAGACAGCGCAATCAGCCCCAGCATTTT CASSARQRNQPQHF
TRBJ2-1 . 15 TRBV20-1 . TGCAGTGCTAGAGGCCTCAGGGGACCCTACAATGAGCAGTTCTTC CSARGLRGPYNEQFF
TRBJ2-3 . 11 TRBV27 many TGTGCCAGCAGACTTAGTTCGGCGCAGTATTTT CASRLSSAQYF
TRBJ2-6 . 16 TRBV20-1 . TGCAGTGCTAGAGGCAGACAGACCCCTGGGGCCAACGTCCTGACTTTC CSARGRQTPGANVLTF
TRBJ1-2 . 14 TRBV10-3 . TGTGCCATCAGTGACGGGATAGCTAACTATGGCTACACCTTC CAISDGIANYGYTF
TRBJ1-1 . 13 TRBV6-2/TRBV6-3 . TGTGCCAGCAGTCGCTTGTTTAACACTGAAGCTTTCTTT CASSRLFNTEAFF
TRBJ2-7 . 14 TRBV20-1 many TGCAGTGCTAGCCCCCCCAGACTTGTTTCCGAGCAGTACTTC CSASPPRLVSEQYF
TRBJ1-1 . 13 TRBV20-1 . TGCAGTGCTAGGAGACAGACGAGCACTGAAGCTTTCTTT CSARRQTSTEAFF
TRBJ2-7 . 16 TRBV9 few TGTGCCAGCAGCGTAGTTTCTAGCGACTTCTACAATGAGCAGTACTTC CASSVVSSDFYNEQYF
TRBJ2-3 TRBD1 17 TRBV4-2 few TGTGCCAGCAGCCAATTAACGGCAGGGGGTAGCACAGATACGCAGTATTTT CASSQLTAGGSTDTQYF
TRBJ2-7 TRBD1 17 TRBV5-4 . TGTGCCAGCAGCCCATTGGATACGGACAGGGTTCCCTACGAGCAGTACTTC CASSPLDTDRVPYEQYF
TRBJ2-7 . 15 TRBV7-2 . TGTGCCAGCAGCTTCATCTTCCAGGGAACCTACGAGCAGTACTTC CASSFIFQGTYEQYF
TRBJ1-6 . 15 TRBV6-5 . TGTGCCAGCAGTTACTCGAAAGCAGGGAATTCACCCCTCCACTTT CASSYSKAGNSPLHF
TRBJ2-7 . 15 TRBV20-1 few TGCAGTGCTAGAGATCTCGACGGGGGCTCGTACGAGCAGTACTTC CSARDLDGGSYEQYF
TRBJ1-2 . 15 TRBV12-3/TRBV12-4 once TGTGCCAGCCGAAGAAGGTCGGGGAGAATCTATGGCTACACCTTC CASRRRSGRIYGYTF
TRBJ2-3 . 14 TRBV7-2 many TGTGCCAGCAGCCCGCCCACGAGCACAGATACGCAGTATTTT CASSPPTSTDTQYF
TRBJ1-1 TRBD1 13 TRBV15 few TGTGCCACCAGCTCCCACAGGGGCACTGAAGCTTTCTTT CATSSHRGTEAFF
TRBJ2-3 . 16 TRBV4-3 . TGCACCAGCAGCCTGGCCGGACACCGAAACACAGATACGCAGTATTTT CTSSLAGHRNTDTQYF
TRBJ2-5 TRBD2 17 TRBV4-2 few TGTGCCAGCAGCCTCCTTACTAGCGGGGGGATCCAAGAGACCCAGTACTTC CASSLLTSGGIQETQYF
TRBJ1-3 . 14 TRBV4-3 . TGCGCCAGCAGCTCCGGAAGGTCTGGAAACACCACATATTTT CASSSGRSGNTTYF
TRBJ1-1 . 13 TRBV5-1 . TGCGCCAGCAGCTTCCAGGCGAACACTGAAGCTTTCTTT CASSFQANTEAFF
TRBJ1-4 . 17 TRBV19 . TGTGCCAGTAACCAGACAGGCCATAAGACAACTAATGAAAAACTGTTTTTT CASNQTGHKTTNEKLFF
TRBJ2-3 . 17 TRBV21-1 . TGTGCCAGCAGTTTACAGAGGACAGGATTGAGCACAGATACGCAGTATTTT CASSLQRTGLSTDTQYF
TRBJ2-7 TRBD2 14 TRBV2 once TGTGCCAGCAGGTCTCTAGCGGGAGGTTACGAGCAGTACTTC CASRSLAGGYEQYF
TRBJ1-4 . 17 TRBV7-2 . TGTGCCAGCAGCTTAGGCCTACCGGGACGCGGTGATGAAAAACTGTTTTTT CASSLGLPGRGDEKLFF
TRBJ2-4 . 15 TRBV5-1 . TGCGCCAGCAGCGGAACTAGCTTAGCCAAAAACATTCAGTACTTC CASSGTSLAKNIQYF
TRBJ2-4 . 13 TRBV6-2/TRBV6-3 . TGTGCCAGCAGACCCGCGAGTGGGGACATTCAGTACTTC CASRPASGDIQYF
TRBJ2-5 . 12 TRBV7-2 . TGTGCCAGCAGCTTATCGGACGAGACCCAGTACTTC CASSLSDETQYF
TRBJ1-2 . 15 TRBV4-1 . TGCGCCAGCAGCCAAGGGACAGTCTCTAACTATGGCTACACCTTC CASSQGTVSNYGYTF
TRBJ1-2 TRBD1 14 TRBV9 . TGTGCCAGCAGCGAACGGACAGGGACTCGCGGCTACACCTTC CASSERTGTRGYTF
TRBJ1-5 . 14 TRBV20-1 few TGCAGTGCTAGTCCAGCAGGACAGTATCAGCCCCAGCATTTT CSASPAGQYQPQHF
TRBJ1-3 . 14 TRBV2 few TGTGCCAGCGGACCGGCTGAGGCTGGAAACACCATATATTTT CASGPAEAGNTIYF